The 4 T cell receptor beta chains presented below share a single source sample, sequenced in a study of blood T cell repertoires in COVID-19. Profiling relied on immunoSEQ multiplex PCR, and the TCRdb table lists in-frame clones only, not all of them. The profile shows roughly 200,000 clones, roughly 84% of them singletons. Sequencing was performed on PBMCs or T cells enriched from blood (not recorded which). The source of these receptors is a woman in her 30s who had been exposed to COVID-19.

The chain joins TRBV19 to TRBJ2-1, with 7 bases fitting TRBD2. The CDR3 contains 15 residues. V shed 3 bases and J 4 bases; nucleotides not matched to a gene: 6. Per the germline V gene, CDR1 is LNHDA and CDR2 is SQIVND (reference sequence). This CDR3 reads CASSMLGGGYNEQFF. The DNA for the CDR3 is TGTGCCAGTAGTATGCTTGGGGGGGGTTACAATGAGCAGTTCTTC.

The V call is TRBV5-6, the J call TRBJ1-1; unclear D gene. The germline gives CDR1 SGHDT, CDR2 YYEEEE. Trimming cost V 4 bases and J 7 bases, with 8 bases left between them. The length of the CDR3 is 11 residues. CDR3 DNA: TGTGCCAGCAGCGCGGGCCTTGAAGCTTTCTTT. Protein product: CASSAGLEAFF.

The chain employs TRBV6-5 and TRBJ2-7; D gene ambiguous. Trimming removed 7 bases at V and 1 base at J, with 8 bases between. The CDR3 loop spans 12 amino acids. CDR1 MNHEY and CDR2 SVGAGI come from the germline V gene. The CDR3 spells CASKAGSYEQYF. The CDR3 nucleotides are TGTGCCAGCAAGGCAGGTTCCTACGAGCAGTACTTC.

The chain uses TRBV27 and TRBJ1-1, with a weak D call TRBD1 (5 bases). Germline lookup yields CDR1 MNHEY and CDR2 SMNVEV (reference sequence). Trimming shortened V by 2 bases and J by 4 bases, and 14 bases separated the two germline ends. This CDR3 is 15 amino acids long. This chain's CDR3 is CASSLDGHSPTEAFF. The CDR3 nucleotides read TGTGCCAGCAGTTTAGACGGACACAGCCCCACTGAAGCTTTCTTT.